The 27 T cell receptor beta chains presented below share a single source sample, sequenced in a study of T cell repertoires in cytomegalovirus infection. Their recognized antigens are unknown. Each CDR3 protein is one row after TCRdb ran MiXCR on the reads. The data contain tens of thousands of distinct CDR3 sequences, 20% of them singletons. Source: CD8+ T cells from cultured PBMCs, taken from culture after CMV antigen stimulation. The receptors shown here come from a human donor in good health (CMV status not recorded). Some clones in this sample may be carry-over from other donors' samples.

In its sample, this clonotype was seen a few times. The chain recombines TRBV7-1 with TRBJ2-6; no definite D call. TRBV7-1 qualifies as an ORF whose function is uncertain. V was pared by 6 bases and J by 4 bases, with 1 base between. The CDR3 totals 11 residues. CDR3 region: CASRGANVLTF. The CDR3 DNA sequence: TGTGCCAGCAGAGGGGCCAACGTCCTGACTTTC.

This clonotype was detected only a few times. The chain uses TRBV7-6 and TRBJ2-5, with D possibly being TRBD1 (6 bases). Trimming cost V 8 bases and J 0 bases, with 7 bases left between them. Germline V CDR1 and CDR2: SGHVS, FNYEAQ. CDR3 length equals 12 residues. The CDR3, as DNA: TGTGCCAGCCGGGACAACCAAGAGACCCAGTACTTC. Protein sequence: CASRDNQETQYF.

This chain connects TRBV6-1 to TRBJ2-7; 8 bases map to TRBD1. The CDR3 covers 15 residues. From germline, CDR1 is MNHNS and CDR2 SASEGT. The ends lost 2 bases at V and 0 bases at J; junction bases unmatched: 3. CDR3 residues: CASSETTGASYEQYF. The CDR3 DNA reads as TGTGCCAGCAGTGAAACGACAGGGGCCTCCTACGAGCAGTACTTC.

Only a few counts were recorded for this clonotype. CDR3 nucleotides: TGTGCCAGCAGTGAATGGGCTAGCGGGGGCCGAGAATCCACAGATACGCAGTATTTT. This sequence encodes CASSEWASGGRESTDTQYF. The chain links TRBV2 to TRBJ2-3, with 10 nucleotides matching TRBD2. Trimming cost V 2 bases and J 2 bases; bases outside gene matches: 13. This CDR3 region has 19 residues. The germline V gene encodes CDR1 SNHLY and CDR2 FYNNEI.

The rearrangement uses TRBV4-3 and TRBJ2-5; D gene ambiguous. CDR3 length: 18 amino acids. The V and J ends lost 4 bases and 2 bases respectively, with 23 bases between them. Germline V gives CDR1 LGHNA, CDR2 YSLEER. CDR3 DNA sequence: TGCGCCAGCAGCCTCTTCGCGTTCGGAGCCAAGAATCAAGAGACCCAGTACTTC. Its protein is CASSLFAFGAKNQETQYF.

CDR3 coding DNA: TGTGCCAGCAGAAAGGACGGGTACGAGCAGTACTTC. Translation gives CASRKDGYEQYF. The chain combines TRBV6-2 or TRBV6-3 with TRBJ2-7; D is undetermined. Per the germline V gene, CDR1 is MNHEY and CDR2 is SVGEGT. The V and J ends lost 6 bases and 4 bases respectively, with 10 bases between them. This CDR3 spans 12 amino acids.

The sample holds a few counts of this clonotype. This sequence joins TRBV4-3 and TRBJ2-6, with unresolved D. Between the trimmed V and J ends, which lost 1 base and 0 bases, there was a span of 10 bases. Per germline, CDR1 LGHNA and CDR2 YSLEER. The CDR3 totals 17 residues. The CDR3 here is CASSQGPHSSGANVLTF. For the CDR3, the DNA is TGCGCCAGCAGCCAAGGACCACATTCCTCTGGGGCCAACGTCCTGACTTTC.

The rearrangement links TRBV3-1 to TRBJ2-5; tentative D call: TRBD2 (6 bases). The CDR3 runs to 17 residues. CDR1 LGHDT and CDR2 YNNKEL come from the germline V gene (reference sequence). V shed 4 bases and J shed 4 bases, with 22 bases lying between them. The chain's CDR3 is CASSPYRNSGVRETQYF. As DNA, the CDR3 is TGTGCCAGCAGCCCATACCGTAATAGCGGAGTAAGAGAGACCCAGTACTTC.

This clonotype came up a few times. The chain uses TRBV7-9 and TRBJ1-1; D is possibly TRBD1 (5 bases). The CDR3 spans 14 residues. Germline values: CDR1 SEHNR, CDR2 FQNEAQ (reference sequence). V dropped 5 bases and J dropped 0 bases, with 10 bases sitting between them. CDR3 DNA sequence: TGTGCCAGCAGCGTACAGGTTATGAACACTGAAGCTTTCTTT. Translating gives CASSVQVMNTEAFF.

In this sample, this clonotype turned up a few times. The rearrangement uses TRBV2 and TRBJ1-5; no clear D. The CDR3 is 13 amino acids. Trimming shortened V by 0 bases and J by 11 bases, and 11 bases separated the two germline ends. Germline CDR1 and CDR2: SNHLY and FYNNEI. DNA for the CDR3: TGTGCCAGCAGTGAAGCCGGGGTCGTGGCCCAGCATTTT. Translation: CASSEAGVVAQHF.

V and J are TRBV12-3 or TRBV12-4 and TRBJ2-7; 7 bases line up with TRBD1. Germline trimming cut 5 bases from V and 4 bases from J; bases unmatched to any gene: 8. CDR3 size: 14 residues. The CDR3 protein is CASSPAGTAYEQYF. Here the CDR3 DNA reads TGTGCCAGCAGTCCGGCCGGGACAGCATACGAGCAGTACTTC.

The chain has TRBV4-2 and TRBJ2-1; 10 nucleotides match TRBD2. The ends lost 1 base at V and 6 bases at J; junction bases unmatched: 6. The germline V gene has CDR1 LGHNA and CDR2 YNFKEQ. The CDR3 loop spans 16 amino acids. The CDR3 region is CASSQAEAGGPNEQFF. The DNA for the CDR3 is TGTGCCAGCAGCCAAGCTGAAGCGGGGGGGCCCAATGAGCAGTTCTTC.

V gene TRBV6-2 or TRBV6-3 combines with J gene TRBJ2-3; 13 bases line up with TRBD2. The CDR3 extends over 16 amino acids. Per germline, CDR1 MNHEY and CDR2 SVGEGT. The trim removed 6 bases at V and 6 bases at J, leaving 9 bases unmatched. Here the CDR3 DNA reads TGTGCCAGCAGAGATGTACTAGCGGGGGGGCCGGATACGCAGTATTTT. This translates into CASRDVLAGGPDTQYF.

The V and J genes are TRBV7-2 and TRBJ1-1; TRBD1 matches at 9 bases. V shed 2 bases and J 1 base; nucleotides not matched to a gene: 8. Germline V lookup: CDR1 SGHTA, CDR2 FQGNSA. The CDR3 runs 17 residues. CDR3: CASSLRRPGQGNTEAFF. The CDR3 DNA follows: TGTGCCAGCAGCTTACGTCGACCGGGACAGGGGAACACTGAAGCTTTCTTT. Full variable domain (missing parts from reference TRBV7-2 and TRBJ1-1): GAGVSQSPSNKVTEKGKDVELRCDPISGHTALYWYRQSLGQGLEFLIYFQGNSAPDKSGLPSDRFSAERTGGSVSTLTIQRTQQEDSAVYLCASSLRRPGQGNTEAFFGQGTRLTVV.

The genes are TRBV6-5 and TRBJ1-1; a weak D match, TRBD1 (6 bases). The CDR3 length is 13 residues. Deletions cut 0 bases from V and 11 bases from J, with 13 bases between. The germline V gene encodes CDR1 MNHEY and CDR2 SVGAGI. The CDR3 sequence: CASSYSRTGIAFF. The CDR3 DNA is TGTGCCAGCAGTTACTCTCGAACAGGGATCGCTTTCTTT.

This clonotype was detected only a few times. The chain is built from TRBV7-2 and TRBJ1-6; tentative D call: TRBD1 (5 bases). V was trimmed by 0 bases and J by 6 bases, leaving 15 bases between them. The CDR3 is made up of 17 amino acids. Germline V gene sequence: CDR1 SGHTA, CDR2 FQGNSA. In nucleotides, the CDR3 is TGTGCCAGCAGCTTAGCCCCAGGCCTTGGGGCTAATTCACCCCTCCACTTT. Protein sequence: CASSLAPGLGANSPLHF.

V gene TRBV6-5 combines with J gene TRBJ2-7; D is unresolved. This CDR3 is built from 12 residues. Germline lookup yields CDR1 MNHEY and CDR2 SVGAGI. The CDR3 sequence: CGAATSPYEQYF. The CDR3 DNA reads TGTGGGGCAGCGACGAGCCCCTACGAGCAGTACTTC.

V and J are TRBV7-8 and TRBJ2-7; D is unclear. V lost 1 base and J lost 4, with 11 bases in between. The germline CDR1 and CDR2 sequences are SGHVS and FQNEAQ. The CDR3 has 14 amino acids. CDR3 in DNA: TGTGCCAGCAGCTTAGAGGTGTTCCGATACGAGCAGTACTTC. Its translation is CASSLEVFRYEQYF. The full variable domain, its missing parts supplied by reference TRBV7-8 and TRBJ2-7, is GAGVSQSPRYKVAKRGQDVALRCDPISGHVSLFWYQQALGQGPEFLTYFQNEAQLDKSGLPSDRFFAERPEGSVSTLKIQRTQQEDSAVYLCASSLEVFRYEQYFGPGTRLTVT.

This clonotype was counted only a few times. This chain links TRBV12-3 or TRBV12-4 with TRBJ2-5, with D perhaps TRBD1 (5 bases). V was trimmed by 7 bases and J by 0 bases, leaving 9 bases between them. This CDR3 is 13 amino acids long. The CDR3 spells CASTPGNQETQYF. The CDR3 region has the DNA TGTGCCAGCACCCCAGGGAACCAAGAGACCCAGTACTTC.

This clonotype was detected a few times. CDR3 protein: CATSDPVRYNEQFF. CDR3 DNA: TGTGCCACCAGTGACCCCGTAAGGTACAATGAGCAGTTCTTC. V and J are TRBV24-1 and TRBJ2-1; D call uncertain. Between the trimmed V and J ends, which lost 4 bases and 4 bases, there was a span of 10 bases. Germline V CDR1 and CDR2: KGHDR, SFDVKD. The CDR3 extends over 14 amino acids.

The chain joins TRBV7-6 to TRBJ2-7; 8 nucleotides line up with TRBD1. The junction had 5 bases not matched to a gene; V was cut back by 4 bases and J by 3 bases. The CDR3 runs to 14 residues. Germline V CDR1 and CDR2: SGHVS, FNYEAQ. The CDR3 is CASSSGQVLYEQYF. The CDR3 coding sequence is TGTGCCAGCAGCTCGGGACAGGTGCTCTACGAGCAGTACTTC.

This chain links TRBV7-9 with TRBJ2-5, with 8 bases that match TRBD1. V shed 8 bases, J shed 4 bases, and the junction held 3 bases outside the gene matches. The germline CDR1 and CDR2 sequences are SEHNR and FQNEAQ (reference sequence). CDR3 size: 12 residues. The CDR3 nucleotides read TGTGCCAGCCGGACAGGGATAGAGACCCAGTACTTC. This codes for CASRTGIETQYF.

V and J are TRBV20-1 and TRBJ2-7; tentatively, D is TRBD2 (5 bases). There are 16 residues in the CDR3. The germline V gene has CDR1 DFQATT and CDR2 SNEGSKA (reference sequence). The ends were cut back, 2 bases at V and 0 bases at J, with 17 bases in the middle. The CDR3 coding sequence is TGCAGTGCTAGACGAATCTCCCCGGGGAGCTCCTACGAGCAGTACTTC. It codes for CSARRISPGSSYEQYF.

This clonotype came up many times. The genes are TRBV28 and TRBJ1-1; D remains ambiguous. Germline lookup yields CDR1 MDHEN and CDR2 SYDVKM. V lost 3 bases and J lost 5, with 13 bases in between. CDR3 size: 14 residues. In nucleotides, the CDR3 is TGTGCCAGCAGTTTCGGGAGGGTGTGGACTGAAGCTTTCTTT. It is translated as CASSFGRVWTEAFF. Using reference TRBV28 and TRBJ1-1 for the parts outside the CDR3, the full variable domain is DVKVTQSSRYLVKRTGEKVFLECVQDMDHENMFWYRQDPGLGLRLIYFSYDVKMKEKGDIPEGYSVSREKKERFSLILESASTNQTSMYLCASSFGRVWTEAFFGQGTRLTVV.

The rearrangement uses TRBV14 and TRBJ1-1, with no clear D. Germline values: CDR1 SGHDN, CDR2 FVKESK. The CDR3 consists of 16 residues. Trimming cost V 0 bases and J 1 base, with 12 bases left between them. Written as DNA, the CDR3 is TGTGCCAGCAGCCAAGATCTCCCACCGGAGAACACTGAAGCTTTCTTT. It translates to CASSQDLPPENTEAFF.

This chain uses TRBV7-2 with TRBJ1-5, with a tentative D call TRBD1 (5 bases). Trimming left V 1 base short and J 6 bases short, with 13 bases between. Germline V lookup: CDR1 SGHTA, CDR2 FQGNSA. The CDR3 runs to 15 residues. Here the CDR3 reads CASSLGQDNGQPQHF. CDR3 DNA sequence: TGTGCCAGCAGCTTAGGTCAGGACAATGGTCAGCCCCAGCATTTT. Combining the CDR3 with reference TRBV7-2 and TRBJ1-5 gives the whole variable domain GAGVSQSPSNKVTEKGKDVELRCDPISGHTALYWYRQSLGQGLEFLIYFQGNSAPDKSGLPSDRFSAERTGGSVSTLTIQRTQQEDSAVYLCASSLGQDNGQPQHFGDGTRLSIL.

This clonotype was seen many times. This chain joins TRBV7-9 and TRBJ2-3, with D maybe TRBD2 (6 bases). Germline loops: CDR1 SEHNR, CDR2 FQNEAQ (reference sequence). CDR3 length equals 16 residues. V was pared by 1 base and J by 1 base, with 12 bases between. The CDR3 nucleotides read TGTGCCAGCAGCTTAGTGCGGGAAGTCCGCACAGATACGCAGTATTTT. Its translation: CASSLVREVRTDTQYF.